What follows are 23 T cell receptor beta chains derived from one specimen sequenced in a study of blood T cells in healthy people across ages. Using a J-beta primer mix together with a sample-barcoded 5' primer, a second PCR was run for about 7 to 12 cycles. TCRdb independently ran MiXCR on the 5' RACE reads; one entry per CDR3 protein. The table lists about 560,000 distinct CDR3 sequences, about 25% of them singletons. These data were also reused for a study on T cells of mothers and their children.

Source material: blood. These receptors originate from a boy between 2 and 10 years old in good health.

This clonotype came up a few times. The chain uses TRBV20-1 and TRBJ2-7; 8 nucleotides match TRBD1. Germline CDR1 reads DFQATT; CDR2 reads SNEGSKA (reference sequence). CDR3 length equals 13 residues. The ends lost 4 bases at V and 2 bases at J; junction bases unmatched: 4. The CDR3 protein is CSATWDRTYEQYF. The CDR3 DNA reads as TGCAGTGCTACTTGGGACAGGACCTACGAGCAGTACTTC.

This clonotype turned up a few times. This rearrangement joins TRBV20-1 to TRBJ2-1; 11 nucleotides align to TRBD2. Germline-derived CDR1 and CDR2 are DFQATT and SNEGSKA (reference sequence). V trimming: 5 bases; J trimming: 6 bases; junction bases outside the gene matches: 6. The CDR3 is 14 residues long. CDR3 bases: TGCAGTGCTGAGGTAGCGGGGGGGTCCAATGAGCAGTTCTTC. This gives the protein CSAEVAGGSNEQFF.

There are a few counts of this clonotype. This sequence joins TRBV12-3 or TRBV12-4 and TRBJ2-3, with D tentatively TRBD1 or TRBD2 (6 bases each). Trimming shortened V by 6 bases and J by 1 base, and 23 bases separated the two germline ends. This CDR3 comprises 18 residues. For the CDR3, the DNA is TGTGCCAGCAGCTTACCCACCCTGGGGGGCCGTGGCACAGATACGCAGTATTTT. Translation: CASSLPTLGGRGTDTQYF.

The chain carries TRBV10-3 and TRBJ2-3; D is perhaps TRBD2 (5 bases). CDR1 and CDR2 from the germline V gene are ENHRY and SYGVKD. The ends were cut back, 6 bases at V and 3 bases at J, with 16 bases in the middle. This CDR3 comprises 15 residues. The CDR3 DNA sequence: TGTGCCATCAGGCCACCTAGCTCGACGACAGATACGCAGTATTTT. This translates into CAIRPPSSTTDTQYF.

The gene calls are TRBV10-3 and TRBJ2-7; 14 nucleotides align to TRBD2. This CDR3 is built from 14 residues. Unmatched junction bases numbered 7, after V lost 11 bases and J lost 4 bases. The germline CDR1 and CDR2 sequences are ENHRY and SYGVKD. DNA for the CDR3: TGTGCCGCGGGACTAGCGGGAGTAGGGTACGAGCAGTACTTC. This translates into CAAGLAGVGYEQYF.

The chain joins TRBV11-2 to TRBJ2-3; D is ambiguous. Germline loops: CDR1 SGHAT, CDR2 FQNNGV. The length of the CDR3 is 17 residues. V dropped 1 base and J dropped 4 bases, with 18 bases sitting between them. The CDR3 DNA is TGTGCCAGCAGCTTAGTTCTTTCCCCGCAACGCGCAGATACGCAGTATTTT. Residues: CASSLVLSPQRADTQYF. The variable domain in full, with the rest retrieved from reference TRBV11-2 and TRBJ2-3, is EAGVAQSPRYKIIEKRQSVAFWCNPISGHATLYWYQQILGQGPKLLIQFQNNGVVDDSQLPKDRFSAERLKGVDSTLKIQPAKLEDSAVYLCASSLVLSPQRADTQYFGPGTRLTVL.

The chain employs TRBV6-5 and TRBJ1-2; D not certain. Deletions cut 2 bases from V and 1 base from J, with 17 bases between. The CDR3 extends over 17 amino acids. Germline V CDR1 and CDR2: MNHEY, SVGAGI. The CDR3 spells CASSYGLSPTRNYGYTF. The CDR3 DNA sequence: TGTGCCAGCAGTTACGGGCTGTCCCCGACCCGTAACTATGGCTACACCTTC.

This clonotype has just a few counts. V is TRBV5-1 and J is TRBJ1-1; no firm D call. V was pared by 7 bases and J by 1 base, with 17 bases between. The CDR3 contains 15 residues. Per the germline V gene, CDR1 is SGHRS and CDR2 is YFSETQ. CDR3 in DNA: TGCGCCAGCCGCCACTGGGGTTTAAGGAACACTGAAGCTTTCTTT. Its protein is CASRHWGLRNTEAFF.

The V gene is TRBV11-2, the J gene TRBJ2-5, with a possible D match to TRBD2 (5 bases). The ends were cut back, 3 bases at V and 0 bases at J, with 11 bases in the middle. The CDR3 runs to 15 residues. Germline V gene lookup returns CDR1 SGHAT and CDR2 FQNNGV. CDR3 residues: CASSLKDWYQETQYF. CDR3 DNA sequence: TGTGCCAGCAGCTTGAAGGACTGGTACCAAGAGACCCAGTACTTC.

This chain connects TRBV20-1 to TRBJ2-1, with 12 bases that match TRBD2. The germline CDR1 and CDR2 sequences are DFQATT and SNEGSKA (reference sequence). Trimming at V came to 6 bases and at J to 7 bases, leaving 13 bases not matched to a gene. The CDR3 is 16 residues long. The CDR3 DNA reads as TGCAGTGCCAGCTCGGCCGAACTAGCGGGAGGAAATGAGCAGTTCTTC. Amino acids: CSASSAELAGGNEQFF.

The rearrangement links TRBV29-1 to TRBJ2-5; 9 positions agree with TRBD2. The V gene end was trimmed by 4 bases and the J gene end by 5 bases; junction bases not matched to a gene: 8. CDR3 length equals 14 residues. Germline V gene data show CDR1 as SQVTM and CDR2 as ANQGSEA. CDR3 loop: CSVAGGGADETQYF. As DNA, the CDR3 is TGCAGCGTTGCGGGCGGGGGGGCTGATGAGACCCAGTACTTC.

V is TRBV7-3 and J is TRBJ2-7; the match to TRBD1 covers 9 bases. The trim removed 8 bases at V and 6 bases at J, leaving 20 bases unmatched. Germline V lookup: CDR1 SGHTA, CDR2 FQGTGA. The CDR3 covers 17 residues. In DNA, the CDR3 is TGTGCCAGCCATACTAACCGGGACAGGGTATTATTTGGCGAGCAGTACTTC. The encoded protein is CASHTNRDRVLFGEQYF.

The rearrangement links TRBV3-1 to TRBJ2-5; 7 positions match TRBD1. The V segment lost 2 bases and the J segment 5 bases; nucleotides outside the gene matches: 17. The CDR3 covers 18 residues. In germline, CDR1 is LGHDT, CDR2 YNNKEL (reference sequence). The CDR3 loop reads CASSQLRGEQGWRETQYF. DNA for the CDR3: TGTGCCAGCAGCCAACTTAGAGGGGAACAGGGGTGGAGGGAGACCCAGTACTTC.

There are a few counts of this clonotype. The chain recombines TRBV7-2 with TRBJ2-2, with D possibly TRBD1 on 5 matching bases. The germline CDR1 and CDR2 sequences are SGHTA and FQGNSA. The CDR3 has 14 amino acids. V was shortened by 5 bases and J by 2 bases, with 9 bases between the two germline ends. DNA of the CDR3: TGTGCCAGCAGCCTCCGGACAAACACCGGGGAGCTGTTTTTT. Translating gives CASSLRTNTGELFF.

The V and J genes are TRBV29-1 and TRBJ1-2; D unclear. The V end was cut by 4 bases, the J end by 8 bases, with 11 bases between. CDR3 length: 11 amino acids. CDR1 and CDR2 from the germline V gene are SQVTM and ANQGSEA. The DNA for the CDR3 is TGCAGCGTTGGGCCTAGTGACGGCTACACCTTC. The encoded protein is CSVGPSDGYTF.

This clonotype was seen just once. The V call is TRBV12-3 or TRBV12-4, the J call TRBJ2-1; no clear D. Trimming pared 5 bases from V and 6 bases from J, leaving 20 bases between. CDR3 length: 16 residues. CDR3 protein: CASSPPKSARFNEQFF. In DNA form, the CDR3 reads TGTGCCAGCAGTCCCCCCAAAAGTGCCCGCTTCAATGAGCAGTTCTTC.

This clonotype came up many times. The chain carries TRBV29-1 and TRBJ2-5, with TRBD2 matching 14 bases. V dropped 7 bases and J dropped 6; count of bases not matched to a gene: 10. In germline, CDR1 is SQVTM, CDR2 ANQGSEA. This CDR3 spans 15 amino acids. CDR3 residues: CSAGRGTSGGKTQYF. As DNA, the CDR3 is TGCAGCGCTGGACGGGGGACTAGCGGGGGTAAGACCCAGTACTTC.

This chain connects TRBV19 to TRBJ2-7; D gene unclear. This CDR3 is built from 18 residues. CDR1 LNHDA and CDR2 SQIVND come from the germline V gene (reference sequence). The V gene lost 9 bases and the J gene lost 0 bases, with 27 bases spanning the gap. As DNA, the CDR3 is TGTGCCAGCTTGACTTTATGGGCCGCTCAGGACCTCTCCTACGAGCAGTACTTC. This gives the protein CASLTLWAAQDLSYEQYF.

This clonotype has only a few counts. V usage is TRBV4-1 and J usage is TRBJ2-4, with 7 positions matching TRBD1. Germline V gene lookup returns CDR1 MGHRA and CDR2 YSYEKL. The CDR3 is made up of 18 amino acids. Trimming took 5 bases from V and 1 from J; bases not matched to a gene: 14. As DNA, the CDR3 is TGCGCCAGCAGCTCAACCTCCGGACAGGCTTTTGCCAAAAACATTCAGTACTTC. Translated, it gives CASSSTSGQAFAKNIQYF.

The sample holds a few counts of this clonotype. The chain carries TRBV11-2 and TRBJ2-3, with D unclear. Per the germline V gene, CDR1 is SGHAT and CDR2 is FQNNGV. The CDR3 length is 17 residues. Trimming stripped 1 base from V and 1 base from J, with 15 bases between. The CDR3 sequence is CASSLVVPGARTDTQYF. The CDR3, as DNA: TGTGCCAGCAGCTTAGTAGTGCCGGGTGCTCGCACAGATACGCAGTATTTT.

At least ten counts were recorded for this clonotype. The chain combines TRBV12-3 or TRBV12-4 with TRBJ2-4; 11 bases are a match to TRBD1. With V trimmed by 5 bases and J by 6 bases, 0 bases remained unmatched. The CDR3 contains 13 residues. In DNA form, the CDR3 reads TGTGCCAGCAGTGGGACAGGGGGAAACATTCAGTACTTC. Protein: CASSGTGGNIQYF.

This clonotype was recorded a few times. The CDR3 spells CASRTGMETQYF. CDR3 DNA sequence: TGTGCCAGCAGGACAGGGATGGAGACCCAGTACTTC. This chain connects TRBV7-9 to TRBJ2-5; TRBD1 matches at 7 bases. The V and J ends lost 6 bases and 5 bases, in that order; junction bases with no gene match: 3. Germline values: CDR1 SEHNR, CDR2 FQNEAQ (reference sequence). The CDR3 consists of 12 residues. Looking up the rest from reference TRBV7-9 and TRBJ2-5 gives the full variable domain: DTGVSQNPRHKITKRGQNVTFRCDPISEHNRLYWYRQTLGQGPEFLTYFQNEAQLEKSRLLSDRFSAERPKGSFSTLEIQRTEQGDSAMYLCASRTGMETQYFGPGTRLLVL.

The chain recombines TRBV5-1 with TRBJ2-5; D uncertain. V was cut by 0 bases and J by 3 bases, with 12 bases left in between. This CDR3 comprises 15 residues. Germline CDR1 is SGHRS and CDR2 is YFSETQ. The CDR3 DNA is TGCGCCAGCAGCTTGGATGAAATAGGAAAAGAGACCCAGTACTTC. The encoded protein is CASSLDEIGKETQYF.